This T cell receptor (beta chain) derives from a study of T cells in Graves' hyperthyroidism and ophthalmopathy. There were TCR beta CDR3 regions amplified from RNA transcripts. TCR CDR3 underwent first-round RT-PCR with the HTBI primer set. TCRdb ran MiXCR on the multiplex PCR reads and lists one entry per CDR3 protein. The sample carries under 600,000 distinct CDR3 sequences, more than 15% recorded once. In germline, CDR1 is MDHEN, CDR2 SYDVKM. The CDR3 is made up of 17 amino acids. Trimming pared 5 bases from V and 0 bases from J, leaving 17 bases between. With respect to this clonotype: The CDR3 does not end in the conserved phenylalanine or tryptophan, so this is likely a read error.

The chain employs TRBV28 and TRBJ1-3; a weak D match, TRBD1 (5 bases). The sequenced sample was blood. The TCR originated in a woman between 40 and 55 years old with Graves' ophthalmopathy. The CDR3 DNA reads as TGTGCCAGCAGTCCTCACGGGACTCATTACTCTGGAAACACCATATATCTT. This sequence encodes CASSPHGTHYSGNTIYL.